The rows below give T cell receptor beta chains drawn from one sample of a study of CD8 T cells in ankylosing spondylitis. TCRdb reanalysed the 5' RACE reads using MiXCR and keeps one entry per CDR3 protein. The sample holds more than 600,000 distinct CDR3 sequences, around 19% seen once. Sequenced: blood, either unsorted or a sorted T cell fraction (not recorded which). The source is a male donor with ankylosing spondylitis. The conserved cysteine and the conserved F or W are not part of the CDR3 here. Fields, in order: CDR3 length, J gene, V gene, CDR3 protein.

>14|TRBJ2-7|TRBV7-8
ASSSYGSGRGGEQY
>12|TRBJ2-3|TRBV7-9
ASSPTGFTDTQY
>13|TRBJ2-5|TRBV27
ASSYDNEYQETQY
>14|TRBJ2-3|TRBV4-3
ASSQTGGAGTDTQY
>15|TRBJ1-3|TRBV6-5
ASSYRSLGKAGNTIY
>12|TRBJ1-6|TRBV10-3
ASSFGRNNSPLH
>13|TRBJ1-2|TRBV5-1
ASSLRSGGEYGYT
>12|TRBJ2-5|TRBV30
AWSGQGGEKTQY
>13|TRBJ1-2|TRBV7-2
ASRGAGKAKYGYT
>13|TRBJ1-5|TRBV11-2
ASSKGTGGHQPQH
>12|TRBJ2-7|TRBV6-2/TRBV6-3
ASSYSGSRNEQY
>14|TRBJ1-6|TRBV12-3/TRBV12-4
ASSLGGTGVNSPLH
>16|TRBJ2-1|TRBV24-1
ATSDLPGSGRVTNEQF
>12|TRBJ2-1|TRBV29-1
SVELAGFLREQF
>14|TRBJ2-1|TRBV11-1
ASSNLGRGSGNEQF
>13|TRBJ2-7|TRBV12-3/TRBV12-4
ASRQGQGEGYEQY
>12|TRBJ2-7|TRBV7-9
ASSYGGGAYEQY
>14|TRBJ2-1|TRBV4-1
ASSQVSGGPGNEQF